This TCR beta chain derives from a study of blood T cell repertoires in COVID-19. Across the whole study: T cells, B-cell-depleted T cells, or PBMCs supplied cDNA or gDNA.

Method: immunoSEQ multiplex PCR; TCRdb's copy keeps in-frame clones and lacks some. The sample shows about 110,000 clones, about three quarters of them seen only once. The V and J ends lost 3 bases and 4 bases respectively, with 21 bases between them. The germline CDR1 and CDR2 sequences are LNHNV and YYDKDF (reference sequence). The CDR3 totals 17 residues. The sequencing sample was made of peripheral blood. J is TRBJ1-1 and V is TRBV15, with D perhaps TRBD1 (5 bases). This clonotype was obtained from a human donor in a cohort sampled during active or convalescent COVID-19. The CDR3 protein is CATSSTSGWRVVTEAFF. DNA for the CDR3: TGTGCCACCAGCAGCACCTCAGGGTGGAGGGTTGTCACTGAAGCTTTCTTT.